This T cell receptor (beta chain) was sequenced during a study of patients and donors after allogeneic stem cell transplantation. This CDR3 contains 16 residues. Trimming took 3 bases from V and 2 from J; bases not matched to a gene: 6. TCRdb processed the RT-PCR reads anew with MiXCR; each CDR3 protein has one entry. The sample comprises roughly 140,000 distinct CDR3 sequences, 30% to 45% of which are singletons, and around half rests with the top ten. This chain uses TRBV12-3 or TRBV12-4 with TRBJ2-3; 9 positions match TRBD2. The source is a human donor who was either an allogeneic HSCT recipient or a stem cell or donor lymphocyte infusion donor (not recorded which). It is not recorded whose cells these are; they may come from a transplant donor. The sequencing input was blood, either unsorted or a sorted T cell fraction (not recorded which). The CDR3 DNA reads as TGTGCCAGCAGTTTTTTAGCGGGGGCCATCACAGATACGCAGTATTTT. Encoded protein: CASSFLAGAITDTQYF.